The sequence of this T cell receptor beta chain was determined in a study of T cell repertoires in cytomegalovirus infection. On the study more broadly: The public TCR beta signatures pointed to both CMV infection and matching HLA type. Study-level points and caveats: There were HLA-C-restricted CMV-specific TCR beta clonotypes dominating the ex vivo response. Identification of carriers of CMV plus the relevant HLA was performed using cumulative public TCR beta family frequency.

The CDR3 extends over 16 amino acids. Germline CDR1 reads SGHVS; CDR2 reads FQNEAQ. Germline trimming cut 5 bases from V and 0 bases from J; bases unmatched to any gene: 6. TCRdb re-analysed the reads in MiXCR, keeping a single row per CDR3 protein. This sample yields some 680,000 distinct CDR3 sequences, of which 35% are seen a single time; around 2.8% belongs to the top ten. This clonotype came up a few times. Its antigen is unknown. Specimen: PBMCs. The receptor comes from a human donor in good health (CMV status not recorded). Some clones in this sample may be carry-over from other donors' samples. V and J are TRBV7-8 and TRBJ1-5; 8 bases map to TRBD1. This chain's CDR3 is CASSPTTGVSNQPQHF. CDR3 DNA sequence: TGTGCCAGCAGCCCAACGACAGGGGTTAGCAATCAGCCCCAGCATTTT.